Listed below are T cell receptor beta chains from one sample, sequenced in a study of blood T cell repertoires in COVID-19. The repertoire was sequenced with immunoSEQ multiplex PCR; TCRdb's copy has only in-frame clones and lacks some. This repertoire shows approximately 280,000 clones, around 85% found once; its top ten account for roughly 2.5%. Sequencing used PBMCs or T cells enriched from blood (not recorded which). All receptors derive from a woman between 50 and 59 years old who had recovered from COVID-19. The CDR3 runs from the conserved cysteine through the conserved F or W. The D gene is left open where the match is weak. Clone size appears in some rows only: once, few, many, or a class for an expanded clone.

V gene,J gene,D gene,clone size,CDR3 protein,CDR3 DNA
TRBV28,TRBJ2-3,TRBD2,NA,CASSFQGTSGGTDTQYF,TGTGCCAGCAGTTTTCAAGGGACTAGCGGGGGCACAGATACGCAGTATTTT
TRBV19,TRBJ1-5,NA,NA,CASSIGLDTGKYSNQPQHF,TGTGCCAGTAGTATAGGTTTGGACACCGGCAAATATAGCAATCAGCCCCAGCATTTT
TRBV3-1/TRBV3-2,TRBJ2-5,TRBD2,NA,CASTTGGAGETQYF,TGTGCCAGCACCACGGGGGGGGCCGGGGAGACCCAGTACTTC
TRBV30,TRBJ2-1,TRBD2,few,CAWSIAGGQHNEQFF,TGTGCCTGGAGTATAGCGGGAGGACAGCACAATGAGCAGTTCTTC
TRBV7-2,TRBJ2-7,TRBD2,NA,CASSLVIGTSGRQYF,TGTGCCAGCAGCTTAGTGATTGGGACTAGCGGGAGGCAGTACTTC
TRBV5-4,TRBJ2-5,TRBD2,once,CASSPGLAGPQETQYF,TGTGCCAGCAGCCCAGGGTTAGCGGGCCCACAAGAGACCCAGTACTTC
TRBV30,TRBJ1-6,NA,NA,CAWKAALGYNSPLHF,TGTGCCTGGAAGGCGGCTCTCGGTTATAATTCACCCCTCCACTTT
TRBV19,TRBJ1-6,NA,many,CASRQDWDISPLHF,TGTGCCAGTAGACAGGACTGGGACATTTCACCCCTCCACTTT
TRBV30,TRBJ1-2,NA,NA,CAWRGLGPEGGYTF,TGTGCCTGGAGGGGGCTGGGGCCGGAGGGGGGCTACACCTTC
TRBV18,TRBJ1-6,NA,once,CASSPVQGNSPLHF,TGTGCCAGCTCACCAGTCCAGGGTAATTCACCCCTCCACTTT
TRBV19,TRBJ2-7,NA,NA,CASSHTSTTYEQYF,TGTGCCAGTAGTCACACTAGCACCACCTACGAGCAGTACTTC
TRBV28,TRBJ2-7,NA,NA,CASALSSGLYEQYF,TGTGCCAGCGCCCTTAGTTCGGGTCTGTACGAGCAGTACTTC
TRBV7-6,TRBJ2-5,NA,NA,CASNKESETQYF,TGTGCCAGCAACAAGGAGTCGGAGACCCAGTACTTC
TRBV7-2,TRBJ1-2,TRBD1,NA,CASSRPDRQIYGYTF,TGTGCCAGCAGTCGCCCGGACAGGCAAATATATGGCTACACCTTC
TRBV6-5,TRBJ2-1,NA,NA,CASSQTGLSYNEQFF,TGTGCCAGCAGCCAAACAGGCCTCTCCTACAATGAGCAGTTCTTC
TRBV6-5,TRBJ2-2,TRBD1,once,CASRATGGGGELFF,TGTGCCAGCAGGGCGACAGGGGGCGGCGGGGAGCTGTTTTTT
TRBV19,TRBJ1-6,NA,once,CASSSEPPVIQGYNSPLHF,TGTGCCAGTAGTTCCGAACCTCCGGTTATCCAGGGCTATAATTCACCCCTCCACTTT
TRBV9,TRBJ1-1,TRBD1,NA,CASSVRGQTEAFF,TGTGCCAGCAGCGTGAGGGGGCAGACTGAAGCTTTCTTT
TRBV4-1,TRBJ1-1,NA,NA,CASSQSRDTEAFF,TGCGCCAGCAGCCAGTCGCGGGACACTGAAGCTTTCTTT
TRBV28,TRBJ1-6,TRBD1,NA,CASSGDRGKRSPLHF,TGTGCCAGCAGTGGGGACAGGGGGAAACGGTCACCCCTCCACTTT
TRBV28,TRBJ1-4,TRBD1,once,CASSHPEAAGGGEKLFF,TGTGCCAGCAGCCACCCCGAAGCGGCAGGGGGAGGTGAAAAACTGTTTTTT
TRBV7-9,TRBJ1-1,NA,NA,CASSRDTPRTEAFF,TGTGCCAGCAGCCGCGATACCCCGAGGACTGAAGCTTTCTTT
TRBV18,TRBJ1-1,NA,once,CASSPEAGLLTVLNTEAFF,TGTGCCAGCTCACCAGAGGCAGGGTTGCTCACCGTTCTTAACACTGAAGCTTTCTTT
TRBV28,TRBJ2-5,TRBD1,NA,CASSLTGGAKTQYF,TGTGCCAGCAGTTTAACAGGGGGCGCGAAGACCCAGTACTTC
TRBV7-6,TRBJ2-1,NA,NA,CASSPQTHYNEQFF,TGTGCCAGCAGCCCTCAGACTCATTACAATGAGCAGTTCTTC
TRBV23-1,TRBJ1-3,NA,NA,CASSRPTGTGNTIYF,TGCGCCAGCAGTCGACCGACAGGAACTGGAAACACCATATATTTT
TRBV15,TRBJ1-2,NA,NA,CATSRDLQNYGYTF,TGTGCCACCAGCAGAGATCTACAGAACTATGGCTACACCTTC
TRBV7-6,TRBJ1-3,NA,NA,CASSSLTGISGNTIYF,TGTGCCAGCAGCTCCCTTACAGGGATCTCCGGAAACACCATATATTTT
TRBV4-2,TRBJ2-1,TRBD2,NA,CASSQEGGDGYNEQFF,TGTGCCAGCAGCCAAGAGGGGGGGGACGGGTACAATGAGCAGTTCTTC
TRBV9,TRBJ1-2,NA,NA,CASSPTAPGDGYTF,TGTGCCAGCAGCCCGACGGCCCCGGGAGATGGCTACACCTTC
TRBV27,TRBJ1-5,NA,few,CASSPNPRQGNQPQHF,TGTGCCAGCAGCCCCAACCCGCGGCAGGGGAATCAGCCCCAGCATTTT
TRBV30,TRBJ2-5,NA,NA,CAWNLPGRGETQYF,TGTGCCTGGAACCTGCCAGGGCGAGGCGAGACCCAGTACTTC
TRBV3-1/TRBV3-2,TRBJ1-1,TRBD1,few,CASSQGRDRGFTKAEAFF,TGTGCCAGCAGCCAAGGACGGGACAGGGGCTTTACTAAGGCTGAAGCTTTCTTT
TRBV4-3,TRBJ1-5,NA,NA,CASSQDRQAGYSNQPQHF,TGCGCCAGCAGCCAAGATCGGCAGGCTGGCTATAGCAATCAGCCCCAGCATTTT
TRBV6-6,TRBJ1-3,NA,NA,CASRRQEAGNTIYF,TGTGCCAGCAGGAGACAGGAGGCTGGAAACACCATATATTTT
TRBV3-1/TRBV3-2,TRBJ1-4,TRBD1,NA,CASSDRGSEKLFF,TGTGCCAGCTCAGACAGGGGAAGCGAAAAACTGTTTTTT
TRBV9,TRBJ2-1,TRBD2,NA,CASSAPAGAYNEQFF,TGTGCCAGCAGCGCCCCAGCGGGAGCATACAATGAGCAGTTCTTC
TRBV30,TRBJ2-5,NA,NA,CAWSRQAQETQYF,TGTGCCTGGAGTCGACAGGCCCAAGAGACCCAGTACTTC
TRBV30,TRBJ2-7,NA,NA,CAWSVGQGEGEQYF,TGTGCCTGGAGTGTGGGGCAGGGTGAAGGTGAGCAGTACTTC
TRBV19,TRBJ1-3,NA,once,CASSPPRDMANTIYF,TGTGCCAGTAGTCCCCCCAGGGACATGGCAAACACCATATATTTT
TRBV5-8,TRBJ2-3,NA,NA,CASSLGRGTQLSADTQYF,TGTGCCAGCAGCCTGGGCAGGGGCACACAACTTTCCGCAGATACGCAGTATTTT
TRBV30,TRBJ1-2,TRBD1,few,CAWDPQGARYGYTF,TGTGCCTGGGACCCACAGGGGGCTCGGTATGGCTACACCTTC
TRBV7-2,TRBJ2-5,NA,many,CASSFLGGTQYF,TGTGCCAGCAGCTTTCTCGGTGGGACCCAGTACTTC
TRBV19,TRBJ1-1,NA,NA,CASSIQGGTEAFF,TGTGCCAGTAGTATCCAGGGTGGCACTGAAGCTTTCTTT
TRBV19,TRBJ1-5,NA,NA,CASIVAGDIDQPQHF,TGTGCCAGTATCGTTGCAGGGGATATCGATCAGCCCCAGCATTTT
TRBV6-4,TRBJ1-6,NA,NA,CASSDSQANNSPLHF,TGTGCCAGCAGTGACTCACAGGCAAATAATTCACCCCTCCACTTT
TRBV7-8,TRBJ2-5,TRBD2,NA,CASRTGTTKETQYF,TGTGCCAGCAGGACCGGGACTACTAAAGAGACCCAGTACTTC
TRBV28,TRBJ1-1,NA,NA,CASSLWGAAEAFF,TGTGCCAGCAGTTTATGGGGAGCGGCTGAAGCTTTCTTT
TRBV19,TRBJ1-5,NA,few,CASSIKQGSGQPQHF,TGTGCCAGTAGTATAAAACAGGGATCCGGTCAGCCCCAGCATTTT
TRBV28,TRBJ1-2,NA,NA,CASSLGSYGYTF,TGTGCCAGCAGTTTAGGTAGCTATGGCTACACCTTC
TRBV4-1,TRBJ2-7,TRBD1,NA,CASSRGTGITLEQYF,TGCGCCAGCAGCCGCGGGACAGGGATAACTCTCGAGCAGTACTTC